What follows describes a single TCR beta chain. What it binds is unknown. Relative to the germline gene, one junction end is altered; a read error may explain this. The data belong to a study of tumor-infiltrating lymphocytes in primary liver carcinoma. At the level of the study: There were tumors of stage T1-T3 N0M0, each 4.2 to 10 cm across. General observations from the study: Tumor region pairs showed greater overlap than either tumor-adjacent or tumor-blood pairs did.

Germline CDR1 reads SGHAT; CDR2 reads FQDESV (reference sequence). The CDR3 has 16 residues. Total RNA (roughly 530 ng) served as template for TCR beta cDNA synthesis primed by a constant-region primer. Three-round nested multiplex PCR performed with slightly modified ARM-PCR produced the TCR beta libraries. PCR rounds one and two used TRBV1-TRBV30 forward primers with a C-beta reverse primer for around 11 cycles each. TCRdb used MiXCR to reprocess the multiplex PCR reads, holding one entry per CDR3 protein. The repertoire holds fewer than 350,000 distinct CDR3 sequences, approximately 65% seen once, with about 6% in the top ten. Germline DNA was extracted alongside blood RNA, which was obtained from unsorted whole blood.

This TCR was recovered from a middle-aged man with primary liver carcinoma and hepatitis B virus infection. The V call is TRBV11-1, the J call TRBJ2-1; 8 positions agree with TRBD2. Sequenced input: peripheral blood. The CDR3: CARSLGLAGGYNEQFF. The CDR3 coding sequence is TGTGCCAGGAGCTTAGGACTGGCGGGAGGCTACAATGAGCAGTTCTTC.